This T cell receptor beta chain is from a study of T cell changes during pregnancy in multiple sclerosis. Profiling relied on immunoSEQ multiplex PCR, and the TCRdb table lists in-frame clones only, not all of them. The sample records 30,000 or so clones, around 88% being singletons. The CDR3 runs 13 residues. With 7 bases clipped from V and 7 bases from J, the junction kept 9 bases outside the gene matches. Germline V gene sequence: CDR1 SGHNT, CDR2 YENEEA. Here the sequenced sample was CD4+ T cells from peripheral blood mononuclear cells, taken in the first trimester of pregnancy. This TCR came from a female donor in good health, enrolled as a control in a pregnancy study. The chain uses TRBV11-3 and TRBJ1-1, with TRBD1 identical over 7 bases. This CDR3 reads CASTLEGQSEAFF. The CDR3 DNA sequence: TGTGCCAGCACACTTGAGGGACAGAGTGAAGCTTTCTTT.